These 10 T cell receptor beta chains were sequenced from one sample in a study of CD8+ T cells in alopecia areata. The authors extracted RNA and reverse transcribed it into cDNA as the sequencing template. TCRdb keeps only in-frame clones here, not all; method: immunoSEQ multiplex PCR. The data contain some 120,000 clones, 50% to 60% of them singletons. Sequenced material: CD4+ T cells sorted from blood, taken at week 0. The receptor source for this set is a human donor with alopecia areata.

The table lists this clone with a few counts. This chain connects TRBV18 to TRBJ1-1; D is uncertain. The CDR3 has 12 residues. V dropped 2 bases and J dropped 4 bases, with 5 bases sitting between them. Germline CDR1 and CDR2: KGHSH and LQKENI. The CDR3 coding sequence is TGTGCCAGCTCACCATTTGGCACTGAAGCTTTCTTT. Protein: CASSPFGTEAFF. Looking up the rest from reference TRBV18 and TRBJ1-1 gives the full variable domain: NAGVMQNPRHLVRRRGQEARLRCSPMKGHSHVYWYRQLPEEGLKFMVYLQKENIIDESGMPKERFSAEFPKEGPSILRIQQVVRGDSAAYFCASSPFGTEAFFGQGTRLTVV.

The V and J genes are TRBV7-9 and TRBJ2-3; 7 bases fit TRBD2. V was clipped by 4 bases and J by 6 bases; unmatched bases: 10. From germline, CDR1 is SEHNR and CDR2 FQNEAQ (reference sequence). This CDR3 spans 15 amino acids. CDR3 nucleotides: TGTGCCAGCAGCTGGGAACCGGGGGGAGGCGATACGCAGTATTTT. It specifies CASSWEPGGGDTQYF.

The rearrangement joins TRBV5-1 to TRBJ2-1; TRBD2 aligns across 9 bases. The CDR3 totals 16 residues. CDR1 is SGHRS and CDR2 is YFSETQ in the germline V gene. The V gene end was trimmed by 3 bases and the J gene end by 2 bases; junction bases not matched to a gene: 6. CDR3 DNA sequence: TGCGCCAGCAGCTCCGGGGTAGCGGGGGCCTACAATGAGCAGTTCTTC. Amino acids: CASSSGVAGAYNEQFF.

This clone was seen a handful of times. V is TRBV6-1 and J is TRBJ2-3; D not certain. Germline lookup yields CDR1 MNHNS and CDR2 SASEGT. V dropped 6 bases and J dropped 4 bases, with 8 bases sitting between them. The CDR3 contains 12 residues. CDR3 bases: TGTGCCAGCAGCAGCTGGCCAGATACGCAGTATTTT. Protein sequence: CASSSWPDTQYF.

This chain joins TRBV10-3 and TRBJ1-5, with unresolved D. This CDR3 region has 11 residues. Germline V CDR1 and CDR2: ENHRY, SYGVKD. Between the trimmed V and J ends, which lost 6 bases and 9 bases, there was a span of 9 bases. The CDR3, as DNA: TGTGCCATCAGCGAGGTTGGGCCCCAGCATTTT. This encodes CAISEVGPQHF.

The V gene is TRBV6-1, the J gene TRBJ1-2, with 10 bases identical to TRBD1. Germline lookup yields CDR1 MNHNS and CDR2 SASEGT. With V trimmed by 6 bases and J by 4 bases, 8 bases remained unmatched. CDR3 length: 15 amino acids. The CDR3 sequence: CASRTGGETGYGYTF. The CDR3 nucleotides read TGTGCCAGCAGGACAGGGGGCGAGACCGGCTATGGCTACACCTTC.

The CDR3 bases are TGTGCCAGCAGTCTCCGGGGCGTCTACGAGCAGTACTTC. Amino acid sequence: CASSLRGVYEQYF. The chain combines TRBV6-6 with TRBJ2-7; D tentatively reads TRBD1 or TRBD2 (5 bases each). Per germline, CDR1 MNHNY and CDR2 SVGAGI (reference sequence). V was cut by 5 bases and J by 3 bases, with 11 bases left in between. The CDR3 covers 13 residues.

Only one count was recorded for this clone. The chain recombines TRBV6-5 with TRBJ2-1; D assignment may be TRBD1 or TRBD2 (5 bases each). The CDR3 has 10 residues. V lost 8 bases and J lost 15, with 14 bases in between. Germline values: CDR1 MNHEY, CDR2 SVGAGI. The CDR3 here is CASGRAGTFF. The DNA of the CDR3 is TGTGCCAGCGGGCGGGCAGGGACGTTCTTC.

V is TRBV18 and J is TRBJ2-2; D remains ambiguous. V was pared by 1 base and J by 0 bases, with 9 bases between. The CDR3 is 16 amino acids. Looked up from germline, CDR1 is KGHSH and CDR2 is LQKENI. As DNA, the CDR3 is TGTGCCAGCTCACCACTTAGAACCGCGAACACCGGGGAGCTGTTTTTT. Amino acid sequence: CASSPLRTANTGELFF.

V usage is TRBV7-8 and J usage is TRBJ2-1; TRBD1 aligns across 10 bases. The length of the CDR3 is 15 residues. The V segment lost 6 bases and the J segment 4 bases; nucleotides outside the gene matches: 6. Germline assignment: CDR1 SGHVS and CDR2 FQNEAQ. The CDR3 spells CASSLTGQGYNEQFF. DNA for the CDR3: TGTGCCAGCAGTTTAACGGGACAGGGGTACAATGAGCAGTTCTTC.